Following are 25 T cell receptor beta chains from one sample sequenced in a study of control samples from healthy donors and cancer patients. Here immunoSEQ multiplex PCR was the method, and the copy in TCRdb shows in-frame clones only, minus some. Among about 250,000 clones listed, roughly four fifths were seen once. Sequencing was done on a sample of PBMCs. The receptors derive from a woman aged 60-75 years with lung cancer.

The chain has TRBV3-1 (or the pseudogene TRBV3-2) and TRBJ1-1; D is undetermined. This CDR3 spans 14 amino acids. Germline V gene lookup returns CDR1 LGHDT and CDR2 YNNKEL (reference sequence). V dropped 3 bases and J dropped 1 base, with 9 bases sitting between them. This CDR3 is CASSQFRQNTEAFF. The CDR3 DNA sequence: TGTGCCAGCAGCCAGTTTAGACAGAACACTGAAGCTTTCTTT.

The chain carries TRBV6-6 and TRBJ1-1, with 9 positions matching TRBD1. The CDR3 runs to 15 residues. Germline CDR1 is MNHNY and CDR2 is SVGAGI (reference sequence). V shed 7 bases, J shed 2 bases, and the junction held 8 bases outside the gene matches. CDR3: CASTVPGQGNTEAFF. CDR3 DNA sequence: TGTGCCAGCACCGTACCGGGACAGGGAAACACTGAAGCTTTCTTT.

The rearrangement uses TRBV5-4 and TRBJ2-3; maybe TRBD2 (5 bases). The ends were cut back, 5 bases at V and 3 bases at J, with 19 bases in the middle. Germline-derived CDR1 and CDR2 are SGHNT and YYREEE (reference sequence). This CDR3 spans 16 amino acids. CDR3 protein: CASRPVGESATDTQYF. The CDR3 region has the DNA TGTGCCAGCAGACCCGTCGGGGAATCGGCGACAGATACGCAGTATTTT. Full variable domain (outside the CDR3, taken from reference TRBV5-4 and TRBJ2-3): ETGVTQSPTHLIKTRGQQVTLRCSSQSGHNTVSWYQQALGQGPQFIFQYYREEENGRGNFPPRFSGLQFPNYSSELNVNALELDDSALYLCASRPVGESATDTQYFGPGTRLTVL.

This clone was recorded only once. The CDR3 DNA follows: TGTGCCAGCAGTTCTTCCGGGGTGAACACCGGGGAGCTGTTTTTT. This gives the protein CASSSSGVNTGELFF. V and J are TRBV27 and TRBJ2-2, with D possibly being TRBD2 (5 bases). Germline V gene sequence: CDR1 MNHEY, CDR2 SMNVEV (reference sequence). V was cut by 4 bases and J by 1 base, with 10 bases left in between. The CDR3 contains 15 residues.

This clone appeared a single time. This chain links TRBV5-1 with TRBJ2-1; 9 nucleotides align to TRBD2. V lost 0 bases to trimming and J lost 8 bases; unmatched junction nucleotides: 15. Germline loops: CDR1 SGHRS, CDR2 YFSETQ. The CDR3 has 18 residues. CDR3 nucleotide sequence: TGCGCCAGCAGCTTGGACCCTTTTGGTAGCGGGAGAATCGATGAGCAGTTCTTC. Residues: CASSLDPFGSGRIDEQFF.

Here the CDR3 DNA reads TGTGCCAGCAGTCCCGGAGACGTTTACAATGAGCAGTTCTTC. Translated: CASSPGDVYNEQFF. This chain links TRBV28 with TRBJ2-1; D uncertain. CDR1 is MDHEN, CDR2 SYDVKM, per germline. Deletions cut 5 bases from V and 4 bases from J, with 12 bases between. The CDR3 contains 14 residues.

This CDR3 reads CASSPLTSGSTDTQYF. CDR3 nucleotide sequence: TGTGCCAGCTCACCACTCACTAGCGGAAGCACAGATACGCAGTATTTT. The chain carries TRBV18 and TRBJ2-3; 8 positions agree with TRBD2. The CDR3 contains 16 residues. V was pared by 1 base and J by 0 bases, with 3 bases of the junction left unmatched. Germline CDR1 and CDR2: KGHSH and LQKENI.

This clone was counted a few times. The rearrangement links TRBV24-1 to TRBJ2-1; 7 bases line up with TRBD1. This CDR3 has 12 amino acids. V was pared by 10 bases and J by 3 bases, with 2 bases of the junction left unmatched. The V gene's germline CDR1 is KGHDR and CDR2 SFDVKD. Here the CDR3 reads CATRTGYNEQFF. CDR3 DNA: TGTGCCACGAGGACAGGCTACAATGAGCAGTTCTTC.

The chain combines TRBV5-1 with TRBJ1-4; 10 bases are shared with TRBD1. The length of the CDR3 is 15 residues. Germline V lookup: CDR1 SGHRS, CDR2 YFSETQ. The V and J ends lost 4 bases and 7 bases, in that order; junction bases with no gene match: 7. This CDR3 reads CASSQVGQGVEKLFF. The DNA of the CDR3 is TGCGCCAGCAGCCAGGTCGGACAGGGGGTTGAAAAACTGTTTTTT. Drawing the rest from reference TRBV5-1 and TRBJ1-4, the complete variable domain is KAGVTQTPRYLIKTRGQQVTLSCSPISGHRSVSWYQQTPGQGLQFLFEYFSETQRNKGNFPGRFSGRQFSNSRSEMNVSTLELGDSALYLCASSQVGQGVEKLFFGSGTQLSVL.

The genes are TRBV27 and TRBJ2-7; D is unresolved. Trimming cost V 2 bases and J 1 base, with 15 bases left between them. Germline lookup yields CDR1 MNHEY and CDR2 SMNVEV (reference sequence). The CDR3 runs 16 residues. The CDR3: CASSLRPSLPSYEQYF. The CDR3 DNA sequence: TGTGCCAGCAGTTTACGACCGTCCCTCCCATCCTACGAGCAGTACTTC.

The CDR3: CASSFFTDSPLHF. As DNA, the CDR3 is TGTGCCAGCAGCTTTTTTACCGATTCACCCCTCCACTTT. This sequence joins TRBV7-8 and TRBJ1-6; D unclear. The CDR3 spans 13 residues. Germline V gives CDR1 SGHVS, CDR2 FQNEAQ. V lost 3 bases to trimming and J lost 8 bases, with 8 bases between them.

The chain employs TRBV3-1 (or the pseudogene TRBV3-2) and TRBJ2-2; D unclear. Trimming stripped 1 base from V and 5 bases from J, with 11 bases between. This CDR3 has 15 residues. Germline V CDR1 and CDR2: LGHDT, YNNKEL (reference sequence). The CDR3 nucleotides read TGTGCCAGCAGCCAAGGGGCAGGATGGACCGGGGAGCTGTTTTTT. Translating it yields CASSQGAGWTGELFF.

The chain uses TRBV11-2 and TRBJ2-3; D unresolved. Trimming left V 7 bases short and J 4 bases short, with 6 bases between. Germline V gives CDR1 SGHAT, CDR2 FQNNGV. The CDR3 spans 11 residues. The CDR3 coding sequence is TGTGCCAGCATCCCGTCAGATACGCAGTATTTT. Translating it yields CASIPSDTQYF.

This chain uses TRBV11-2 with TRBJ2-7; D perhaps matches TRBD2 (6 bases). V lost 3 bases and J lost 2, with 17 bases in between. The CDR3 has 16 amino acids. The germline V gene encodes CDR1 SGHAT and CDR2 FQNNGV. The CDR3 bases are TGTGCCAGCAGCTTTTCGGGACTCTCACCGACCTACGAGCAGTACTTC. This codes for CASSFSGLSPTYEQYF. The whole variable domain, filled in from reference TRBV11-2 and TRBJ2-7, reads EAGVAQSPRYKIIEKRQSVAFWCNPISGHATLYWYQQILGQGPKLLIQFQNNGVVDDSQLPKDRFSAERLKGVDSTLKIQPAKLEDSAVYLCASSFSGLSPTYEQYFGPGTRLTVT.

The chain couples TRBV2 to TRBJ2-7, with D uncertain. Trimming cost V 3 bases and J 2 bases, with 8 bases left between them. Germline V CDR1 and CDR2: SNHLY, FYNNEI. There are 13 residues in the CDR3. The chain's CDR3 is CASSEYRTYEQYF. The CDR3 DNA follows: TGTGCCAGCAGTGAGTACCGAACCTACGAGCAGTACTTC.

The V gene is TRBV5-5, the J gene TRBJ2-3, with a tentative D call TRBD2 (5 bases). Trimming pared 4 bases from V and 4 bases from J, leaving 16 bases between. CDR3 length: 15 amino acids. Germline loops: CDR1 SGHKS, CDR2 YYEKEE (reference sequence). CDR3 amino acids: CASSRGPGQADTQYF. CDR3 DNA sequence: TGTGCCAGCAGCCGCGGGCCCGGGCAGGCAGATACGCAGTATTTT.

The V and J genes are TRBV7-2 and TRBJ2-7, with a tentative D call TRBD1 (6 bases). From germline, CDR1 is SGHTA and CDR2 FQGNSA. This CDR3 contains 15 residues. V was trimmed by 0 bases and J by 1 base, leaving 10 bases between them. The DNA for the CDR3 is TGTGCCAGCAGCTTAGCGGCAGGGGCTTCCTACGAGCAGTACTTC. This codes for CASSLAAGASYEQYF.

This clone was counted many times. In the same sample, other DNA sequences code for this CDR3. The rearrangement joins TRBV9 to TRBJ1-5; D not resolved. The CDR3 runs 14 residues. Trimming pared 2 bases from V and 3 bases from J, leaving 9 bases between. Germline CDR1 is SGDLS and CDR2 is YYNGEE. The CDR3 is CASSVDGANQPQHF. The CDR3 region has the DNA TGTGCCAGCAGCGTTGACGGAGCCAATCAGCCCCAGCATTTT.

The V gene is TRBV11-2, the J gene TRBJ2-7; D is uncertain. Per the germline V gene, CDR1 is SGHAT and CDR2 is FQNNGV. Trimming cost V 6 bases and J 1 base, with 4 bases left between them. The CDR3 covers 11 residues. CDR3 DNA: TGTGCCAGCAGTCAGTCCTACGAGCAGTACTTC. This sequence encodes CASSQSYEQYF.

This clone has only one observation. CDR3 nucleotide sequence: TGCGCCAGCAGCCGCCAGGTAGCGGGAGTAGGTCTAAGTGAGCAGTTCTTC. It encodes CASSRQVAGVGLSEQFF. The chain combines TRBV4-1 with TRBJ2-1; TRBD2 aligns across 9 bases. Germline V gene data show CDR1 as MGHRA and CDR2 as YSYEKL. The CDR3 consists of 17 residues. V was pared by 4 bases and J by 9 bases, with 16 bases of the junction left unmatched.

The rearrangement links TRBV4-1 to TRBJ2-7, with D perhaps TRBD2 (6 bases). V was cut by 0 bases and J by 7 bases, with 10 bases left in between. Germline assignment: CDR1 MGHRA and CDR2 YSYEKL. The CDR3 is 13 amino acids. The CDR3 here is CASSQDYGGEQYF. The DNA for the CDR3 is TGCGCCAGCAGCCAAGACTACGGAGGGGAGCAGTACTTC.

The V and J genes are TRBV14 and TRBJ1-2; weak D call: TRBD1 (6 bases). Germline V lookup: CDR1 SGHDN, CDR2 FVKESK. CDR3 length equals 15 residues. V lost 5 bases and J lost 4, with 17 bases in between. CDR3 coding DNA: TGTGCCAGCAGCGCACAACTCACAGGGAGCTATGGCTACACCTTC. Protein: CASSAQLTGSYGYTF.

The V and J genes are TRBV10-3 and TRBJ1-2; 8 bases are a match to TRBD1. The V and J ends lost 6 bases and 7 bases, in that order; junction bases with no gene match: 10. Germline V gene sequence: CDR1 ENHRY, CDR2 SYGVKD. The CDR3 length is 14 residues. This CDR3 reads CAIRNGTGPPGYTF. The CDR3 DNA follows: TGTGCCATCAGAAACGGGACAGGACCTCCTGGCTACACCTTC.

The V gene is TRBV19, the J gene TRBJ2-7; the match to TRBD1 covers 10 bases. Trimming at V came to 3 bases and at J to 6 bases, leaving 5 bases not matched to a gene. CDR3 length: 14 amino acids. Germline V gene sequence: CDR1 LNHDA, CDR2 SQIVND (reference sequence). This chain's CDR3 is CASSMGTGVSEQYF. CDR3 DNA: TGTGCCAGTAGTATGGGGACAGGGGTGAGCGAGCAGTACTTC.

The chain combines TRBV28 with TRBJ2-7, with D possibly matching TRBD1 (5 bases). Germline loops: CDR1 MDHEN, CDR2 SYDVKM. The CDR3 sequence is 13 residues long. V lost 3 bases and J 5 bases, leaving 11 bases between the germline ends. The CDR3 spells CASSLARAHEQYF. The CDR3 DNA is TGTGCCAGCAGTTTGGCCAGGGCCCACGAGCAGTACTTC.